A single sample gave rise to the 16 T cell receptor beta chains below, sequenced in a study of graft-versus-host responses after intestinal transplantation. Profiling relied on immunoSEQ multiplex PCR, and the TCRdb table lists in-frame clones only, not all of them. In the table there are approximately 90,000 clones, 85% to 95% of which are singletons. What these receptors recognize is not known. This sample comprised unstimulated CD8+ T cells sorted from spleen or lymph node cells, obtained before intestinal transplant. All receptors come from a human donor who received an intestinal transplant.

V usage is TRBV7-9 and J usage is TRBJ2-1; 9 nucleotides match TRBD2. This CDR3 spans 17 amino acids. The trim removed 5 bases at V and 0 bases at J, leaving 8 bases unmatched. Germline CDR1 SEHNR, CDR2 FQNEAQ (reference sequence). The CDR3 loop reads CASSPTAGGRSYNEQFF. CDR3 nucleotide sequence: TGTGCCAGCAGCCCTACAGCGGGGGGCCGCTCCTACAATGAGCAGTTCTTC.

The chain combines TRBV5-5 with TRBJ1-2, with D possibly TRBD1 on 6 matching bases. V gave up 2 bases and J gave up 5 bases, with 7 bases separating them. CDR3 length equals 12 residues. Per germline, CDR1 SGHKS and CDR2 YYEKEE (reference sequence). This CDR3 is CASSFTGYGYTF. The CDR3 DNA reads as TGTGCCAGCAGCTTCACAGGGTATGGCTACACCTTC.

V usage is TRBV7-9 and J usage is TRBJ1-2; possibly TRBD1 for D (6 bases). The CDR3 extends over 15 amino acids. The ends were cut back, 5 bases at V and 7 bases at J, with 20 bases in the middle. Germline loops: CDR1 SEHNR, CDR2 FQNEAQ (reference sequence). The CDR3 sequence is CASSPPTQGPGGYTF. The CDR3 nucleotides read TGTGCCAGCAGCCCCCCCACACAGGGTCCGGGTGGCTACACCTTC.

The table lists this clone with a count of one. The genes are TRBV7-6 and TRBJ1-1; the D gene is possibly TRBD1 (6 bases). V was pared by 5 bases and J by 0 bases, with 10 bases between. Germline lookup yields CDR1 SGHVS and CDR2 FNYEAQ. CDR3 length equals 14 residues. The chain's CDR3 is CASSRQEMNTEAFF. In DNA, the CDR3 is TGTGCCAGCAGCCGACAGGAAATGAACACTGAAGCTTTCTTT. The full variable domain, its missing parts supplied by reference TRBV7-6 and TRBJ1-1, is GAGVSQSPRYKVTKRGQDVALRCDPISGHVSLYWYRQALGQGPEFLTYFNYEAQQDKSGLPNDRFSAERPEGSISTLTIQRTEQRDSAMYRCASSRQEMNTEAFFGQGTRLTVV.

The chain recombines TRBV29-1 with TRBJ1-1, with TRBD1 as a possible D gene (6 bases). There are 13 residues in the CDR3. The V gene's germline CDR1 is SQVTM and CDR2 ANQGSEA. The ends were cut back, 7 bases at V and 4 bases at J, with 16 bases in the middle. CDR3 in DNA: TGCAGCGCGTTTGGGGGCGGCCGCACTGAAGCTTTCTTT. Translation gives CSAFGGGRTEAFF.

The chain uses TRBV11-2 and TRBJ2-7, with TRBD1 identical over 7 bases. The CDR3 has 15 residues. Germline CDR1 and CDR2: SGHAT and FQNNGV. V was pared by 2 bases and J by 4 bases, with 8 bases of the junction left unmatched. CDR3 DNA: TGTGCCAGCAGCTTACGACGGGACAGCGGTTACGAGCAGTACTTC. Protein product: CASSLRRDSGYEQYF.

This chain uses TRBV11-2 with TRBJ2-3, with 8 nucleotides matching TRBD2. The junction had 12 bases not matched to a gene; V was cut back by 1 base and J by 0 bases. CDR1 is SGHAT and CDR2 is FQNNGV in the germline V gene. This CDR3 has 19 residues. CDR3: CASSLVVGGRGASTDTQYF. The CDR3 DNA follows: TGTGCCAGCAGCTTAGTAGTGGGGGGGCGGGGGGCTAGCACAGATACGCAGTATTTT.

This clone was found once. The V gene is TRBV15, the J gene TRBJ2-7, with TRBD1 matching over 9 bases. The CDR3 spans 16 residues. J was trimmed by 3 bases and V by 3 bases; bases with no gene match: 9. Germline V lookup: CDR1 LNHNV, CDR2 YYDKDF (reference sequence). CDR3 bases: TGTGCCACCAGCAGCGATCCGGGACAGGGAGGCTACGAGCAGTACTTC. As protein: CATSSDPGQGGYEQYF.

The rearrangement links TRBV5-5 to TRBJ2-7, with D maybe TRBD1 (7 bases). The CDR3 extends over 13 amino acids. The ends were cut back, 2 bases at V and 5 bases at J, with 11 bases in the middle. The germline CDR1 and CDR2 sequences are SGHKS and YYEKEE (reference sequence). The DNA of the CDR3 is TGTGCCAGCAGCTTAACCAGGGGGGACGAGCAGTACTTC. It yields the protein CASSLTRGDEQYF.

This clone was counted a single time. V and J are TRBV7-7 and TRBJ2-1, with 8 bases lining up with TRBD2. From germline, CDR1 is SSHAT and CDR2 FNYEAQ (reference sequence). This CDR3 spans 15 amino acids. V lost 1 base, J lost 2 bases, and 1 base stayed unmatched. DNA of the CDR3: TGTGCCAGCAGCTTAGAAGCGGGGGCCTACAATGAGCAGTTCTTC. Translated: CASSLEAGAYNEQFF.

The chain joins TRBV4-3 to TRBJ2-2; 8 bases match TRBD1. V shed 1 base, J shed 0 bases, and the junction held 1 base outside the gene matches. Germline lookup yields CDR1 LGHNA and CDR2 YSLEER. This CDR3 has 16 amino acids. Here the CDR3 DNA reads TGCGCCAGCAGCCAAGTACAGGGGGCGAACACCGGGGAGCTGTTTTTT. It is translated as CASSQVQGANTGELFF.

The chain couples TRBV7-2 to TRBJ2-5; 13 positions agree with TRBD2. The trim removed 5 bases at V and 1 base at J, leaving 10 bases unmatched. The CDR3 is made up of 18 amino acids. Germline V lookup: CDR1 SGHTA, CDR2 FQGNSA. The CDR3 loop reads CASSPGLAGTSLQETQYF. The DNA for the CDR3 is TGTGCCAGCAGCCCGGGACTAGCGGGGACCTCCCTCCAAGAGACCCAGTACTTC.

This clone was seen only once. The chain joins TRBV5-1 to TRBJ2-7; 7 bases line up with TRBD1. Losses at the gene ends were 0 bases for V and 2 bases for J; bases not matched to a gene: 5. This CDR3 spans 15 amino acids. CDR1 SGHRS and CDR2 YFSETQ come from the germline V gene. CDR3 DNA: TGCGCCAGCAGCTTGGCTGGGACAGTAACCTACGAGCAGTACTTC. Translation gives CASSLAGTVTYEQYF.

The rearrangement links TRBV4-3 to TRBJ2-2; TRBD2 agrees at 7 bases. V shed 5 bases, J shed 1 base, and the junction held 13 bases outside the gene matches. Germline-derived CDR1 and CDR2 are LGHNA and YSLEER. This CDR3 has 18 residues. CDR3 in DNA: TGCGCCAGCAGCACACAACTTCTCCGGGGGGAGAACACCGGGGAGCTGTTTTTT. Protein: CASSTQLLRGENTGELFF.

The chain joins TRBV27 to TRBJ1-2; D is ambiguous. This CDR3 is built from 13 residues. V was cut by 8 bases and J by 2 bases, with 12 bases left in between. Germline CDR1 reads MNHEY; CDR2 reads SMNVEV (reference sequence). The CDR3 bases are TGTGCCAGCGGAAGGGAGGACAACTATGGCTACACCTTC. Translated, it gives CASGREDNYGYTF.

DNA for the CDR3: TGTGCCTGCACTAGCGGGGGGATTAGCACAGATACGCAGTATTTT. Amino acid sequence: CACTSGGISTDTQYF. J is TRBJ2-3 and V is TRBV30, with TRBD2 matching over 12 bases. The germline V gene encodes CDR1 GTSNPN and CDR2 SVGIG (reference sequence). J lost 0 bases, V lost 6 bases, and 4 bases had no gene match. This CDR3 has 15 amino acids.